This TCR beta chain was sequenced during a study of blood T cell repertoires in COVID-19. Study-level information: The United States, Italy and Spain provided the acute and convalescent COVID-19 samples. Sources were T cells, B-cell-depleted T cells, or PBMCs; the material itself was cDNA or gDNA.

Here immunoSEQ multiplex PCR was the method, and the copy in TCRdb shows in-frame clones only, minus some. This table holds hundreds of thousands of clones, around 86% found once. The study drew participants aged about 18 to 90 years from 24 US areas. V lost 7 bases to trimming and J lost 5 bases, with 6 bases between them. CDR1 and CDR2 from the germline V gene are MDHEN and SYDVKM. The CDR3 consists of 11 residues. The source material was PBMCs or T cells enriched from blood (not recorded which). The chain carries TRBV28 and TRBJ2-1; D call uncertain. The sequence derives from a middle-aged woman with acute COVID-19. The CDR3 nucleotides read TGTGCCAGCACGGTAAACAATGAGCAGTTCTTC. Translating gives CASTVNNEQFF.